This T cell receptor beta chain was recovered during a study of control samples from healthy donors and cancer patients. Libraries were prepared by immunoSEQ multiplex PCR; TCRdb keeps only in-frame clonotypes and omits some of them. The sample carries 170,000 or so clones, roughly 91% recorded once. Sequenced: blood. This TCR was sampled from a man younger than 30 in good health.

In DNA, the CDR3 is TGTGCCAGCAGCCAGGGAAAGCAGCCCCAGCATTTT. Its translation is CASSQGKQPQHF. The rearrangement links TRBV3-1 (or the pseudogene TRBV3-2) to TRBJ1-5; unclear D gene. V lost 3 bases, J lost 7 bases, and 7 bases lay in between. Germline V gene sequence: CDR1 LGHDT, CDR2 YNNKEL (reference sequence). CDR3 size: 12 residues.